Listed here are 13 T cell receptor beta chains from one sample, sequenced in a study of blood T cell repertoires in COVID-19. Clones were sequenced by immunoSEQ multiplex PCR, and TCRdb holds only the in-frame ones, with some missing. The data contain about 460,000 clones, 75% to 90% of them seen just once; the ten biggest clones take up approximately 8.3%. The specimen sequenced was PBMCs or T cells enriched from blood (not recorded which). The receptors were gathered from a woman aged 60 to 75 who had recovered from COVID-19.

This clone was recorded many times. The J gene is TRBJ1-1, the V gene TRBV5-6; no clear D gene. Germline V gives CDR1 SGHDT, CDR2 YYEEEE. Trimming took 4 bases from V and 11 from J, leaving 12 bases between them. The CDR3 covers 11 residues. CDR3 in amino acids: CASSPRWAAFF. The CDR3 coding sequence is TGTGCCAGCAGCCCCCGGTGGGCGGCTTTCTTT.

V is TRBV7-9 and J is TRBJ2-2; TRBD1 matches 7 bases. Per germline, CDR1 SEHNR and CDR2 FQNEAQ (reference sequence). The CDR3 sequence is 15 residues long. Trimming at V came to 4 bases and at J to 4 bases, leaving 6 bases not matched to a gene. CDR3 loop: CASSSTGESTGELFF. The DNA of the CDR3 is TGTGCCAGCAGCTCAACAGGGGAGAGCACCGGGGAGCTGTTTTTT.

The chain employs TRBV28 and TRBJ1-2, with a tentative D call TRBD1 (6 bases). V lost 4 bases and J 4 bases, leaving 13 bases between the germline ends. This CDR3 spans 14 amino acids. Per the germline V gene, CDR1 is MDHEN and CDR2 is SYDVKM. In nucleotides, the CDR3 is TGTGCCAGCAGTTCGACAGGAAGGAGCTATGGCTACACCTTC. It codes for CASSSTGRSYGYTF.

The chain uses TRBV5-4 and TRBJ2-7; 13 bases map to TRBD2. V dropped 2 bases and J dropped 1; count of bases not matched to a gene: 6. The CDR3 runs 17 residues. The germline V gene encodes CDR1 SGHNT and CDR2 YYREEE (reference sequence). CDR3 nucleotide sequence: TGTGCCAGCAGCTTCGGACTAGCGGGGGACCTTTCCTACGAGCAGTACGTC. Translating gives CASSFGLAGDLSYEQYV.

V usage is TRBV18 and J usage is TRBJ1-2; D remains ambiguous. CDR1 and CDR2 (germline): KGHSH, LQKENI. CDR3 length equals 13 residues. With 3 bases removed from V and 6 bases from J, the gap between germline ends came to 11 bases. This chain's CDR3 is CASSPSSFHGYTF. In DNA, the CDR3 is TGTGCCAGCTCACCTAGTTCTTTCCATGGCTACACCTTC.

V is TRBV5-1 and J is TRBJ2-3, with 10 bases fitting TRBD2. Germline values: CDR1 SGHRS, CDR2 YFSETQ. The CDR3 loop spans 17 amino acids. With V trimmed by 4 bases and J by 0 bases, 8 bases remained unmatched. The CDR3 bases are TGCGCCAGCAGCACAGGACTAGCGGCCCCTAGCACAGATACGCAGTATTTT. Amino acids: CASSTGLAAPSTDTQYF.

This sequence joins TRBV28 and TRBJ1-2, with 8 bases that match TRBD1. Germline V lookup: CDR1 MDHEN, CDR2 SYDVKM. J lost 4 bases, V lost 5 bases, and 9 bases had no gene match. The CDR3 sequence is 15 residues long. The CDR3 loop is CASSPPVTGGYGYTF. The CDR3 DNA reads as TGTGCCAGCAGTCCTCCCGTCACAGGGGGCTATGGCTACACCTTC.

The rearrangement uses TRBV4-2 and TRBJ2-2; D might be TRBD1 (5 bases). Trimming took off 3 bases at V and 5 bases at J, with 13 bases between the two ends. From germline, CDR1 is LGHNA and CDR2 YNFKEQ. This CDR3 contains 15 residues. Here the CDR3 DNA reads TGTGCCAGCAGCCAGGGGCAGGCCGGAACCGGGGAGCTGTTTTTT. Translating it yields CASSQGQAGTGELFF.

The V gene is TRBV6-5, the J gene TRBJ1-5; possibly TRBD1 for D (5 bases). V gave up 6 bases and J gave up 3 bases, with 15 bases separating them. CDR3 length: 15 residues. Germline CDR1 is MNHEY and CDR2 is SVGAGI. The CDR3 region is CASSPQGRPNQPQHF. The CDR3 DNA follows: TGTGCCAGCAGCCCCCAGGGCCGCCCCAATCAGCCCCAGCATTTT.

The CDR3 DNA follows: TGTGCCAGCAGCCGGGACAGGGGGGGGGATTCACCCCTCCACTTT. As protein: CASSRDRGGDSPLHF. V is TRBV6-5 and J is TRBJ1-6; 11 nucleotides match TRBD1. The ends lost 6 bases at V and 8 bases at J; junction bases unmatched: 6. The length of the CDR3 is 15 residues. Germline CDR1 is MNHEY and CDR2 is SVGAGI.

The J gene is TRBJ2-4, the V gene TRBV7-8; tentative D call: TRBD1 (6 bases). Germline-derived CDR1 and CDR2 are SGHVS and FQNEAQ. The V gene lost 4 bases and the J gene lost 0 bases, with 10 bases spanning the gap. The CDR3 runs to 15 residues. Here the CDR3 reads CASSSGVLAKNIQYF. The CDR3 nucleotides are TGTGCCAGCAGCTCAGGGGTCCTAGCCAAAAACATTCAGTACTTC.

CDR3 sequence reads: CASSHGGRVGYEQYF. The DNA for the CDR3 is TGTGCCAGCAGCCATGGGGGGAGGGTTGGCTACGAGCAGTACTTC. V usage is TRBV7-9 and J usage is TRBJ2-7; 7 nucleotides match TRBD2. J was trimmed by 3 bases and V by 5 bases; bases with no gene match: 10. The CDR3 sequence is 15 residues long. Germline CDR1 SEHNR, CDR2 FQNEAQ (reference sequence).

V and J are TRBV5-1 and TRBJ1-2, with a weak D call TRBD1 (5 bases). V gave up 2 bases and J gave up 8 bases, with 13 bases separating them. In germline, CDR1 is SGHRS, CDR2 YFSETQ. The CDR3 is made up of 13 amino acids. The CDR3 spells CASSFGGAGGYTF. The CDR3 bases are TGCGCCAGCAGCTTCGGGGGAGCGGGGGGCTACACCTTC.